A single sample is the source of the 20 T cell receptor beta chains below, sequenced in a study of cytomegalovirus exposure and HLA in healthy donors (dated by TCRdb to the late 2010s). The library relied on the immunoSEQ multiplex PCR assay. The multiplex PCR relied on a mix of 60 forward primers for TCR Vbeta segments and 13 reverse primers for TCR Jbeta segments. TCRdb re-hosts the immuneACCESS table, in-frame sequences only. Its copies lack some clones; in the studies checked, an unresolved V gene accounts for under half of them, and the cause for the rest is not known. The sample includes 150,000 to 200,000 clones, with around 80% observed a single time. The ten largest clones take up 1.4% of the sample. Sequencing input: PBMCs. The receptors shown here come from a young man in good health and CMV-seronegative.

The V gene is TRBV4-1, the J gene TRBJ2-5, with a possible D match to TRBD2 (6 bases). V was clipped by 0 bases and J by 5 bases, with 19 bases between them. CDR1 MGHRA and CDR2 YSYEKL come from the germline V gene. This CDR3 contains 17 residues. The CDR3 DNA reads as TGCGCCAGCAGCCAAGATTTGGGGACTTACCTTAGGGAGACCCAGTACTTC. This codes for CASSQDLGTYLRETQYF.

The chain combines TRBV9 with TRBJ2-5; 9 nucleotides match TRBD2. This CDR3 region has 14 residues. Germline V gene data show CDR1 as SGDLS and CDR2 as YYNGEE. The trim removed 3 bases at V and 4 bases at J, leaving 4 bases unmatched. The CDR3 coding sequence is TGTGCCAGCAGCGGAAAACTAGCGGGAGAGACCCAGTACTTC. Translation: CASSGKLAGETQYF.

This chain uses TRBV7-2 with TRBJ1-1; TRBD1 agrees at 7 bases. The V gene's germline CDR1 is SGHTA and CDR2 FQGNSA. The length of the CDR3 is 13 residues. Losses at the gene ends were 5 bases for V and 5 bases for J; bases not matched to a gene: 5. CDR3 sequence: CASSADRRTEAFF. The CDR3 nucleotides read TGTGCCAGCAGCGCGGACAGGAGGACTGAAGCTTTCTTT.

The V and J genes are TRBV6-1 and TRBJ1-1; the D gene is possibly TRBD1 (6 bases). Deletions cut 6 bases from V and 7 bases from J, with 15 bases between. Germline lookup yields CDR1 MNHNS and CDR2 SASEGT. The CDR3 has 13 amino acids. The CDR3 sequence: CASSPGHNCEAFF. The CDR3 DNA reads TGTGCCAGCAGCCCGGGACATAACTGTGAAGCTTTCTTT.

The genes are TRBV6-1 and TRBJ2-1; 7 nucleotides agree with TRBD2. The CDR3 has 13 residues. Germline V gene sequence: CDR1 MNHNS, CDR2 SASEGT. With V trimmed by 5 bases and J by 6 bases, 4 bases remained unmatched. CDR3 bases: TGTGCCAGCAGTTCGGGGGGAACCAATGAGCAGTTCTTC. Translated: CASSSGGTNEQFF.

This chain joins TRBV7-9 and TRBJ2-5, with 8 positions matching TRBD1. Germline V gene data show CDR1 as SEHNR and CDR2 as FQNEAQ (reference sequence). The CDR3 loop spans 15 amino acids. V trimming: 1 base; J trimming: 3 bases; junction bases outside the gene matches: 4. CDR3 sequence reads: CASSLGDRREETQYF. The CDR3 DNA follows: TGTGCCAGCAGCTTAGGGGACAGGCGAGAAGAGACCCAGTACTTC. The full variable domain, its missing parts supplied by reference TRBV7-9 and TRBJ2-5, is DTGVSQNPRHKITKRGQNVTFRCDPISEHNRLYWYRQTLGQGPEFLTYFQNEAQLEKSRLLSDRFSAERPKGSFSTLEIQRTEQGDSAMYLCASSLGDRREETQYFGPGTRLLVL.

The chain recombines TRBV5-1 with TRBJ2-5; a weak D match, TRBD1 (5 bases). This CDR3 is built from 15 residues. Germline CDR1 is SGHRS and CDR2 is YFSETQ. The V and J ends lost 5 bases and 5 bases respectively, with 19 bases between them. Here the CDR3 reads CASSLMGQGGETQYF. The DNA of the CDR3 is TGCGCCAGCAGTCTGATGGGGCAGGGTGGGGAGACCCAGTACTTC.

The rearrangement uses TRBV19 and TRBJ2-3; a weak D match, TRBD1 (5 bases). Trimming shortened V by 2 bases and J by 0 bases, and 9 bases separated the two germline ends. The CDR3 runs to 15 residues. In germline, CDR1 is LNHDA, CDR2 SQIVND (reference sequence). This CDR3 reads CASSIQGPSTDTQYF. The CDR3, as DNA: TGTGCCAGTAGTATACAGGGCCCTAGCACAGATACGCAGTATTTT. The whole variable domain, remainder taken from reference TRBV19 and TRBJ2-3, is DGGITQSPKYLFRKEGQNVTLSCEQNLNHDAMYWYRQDPGQGLRLIYYSQIVNDFQKGDIAEGYSVSREKKESFPLTVTSAQKNPTAFYLCASSIQGPSTDTQYFGPGTRLTVL.

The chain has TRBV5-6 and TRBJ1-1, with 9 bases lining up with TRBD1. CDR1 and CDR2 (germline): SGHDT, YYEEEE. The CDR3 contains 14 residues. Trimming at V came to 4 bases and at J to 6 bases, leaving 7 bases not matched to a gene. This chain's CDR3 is CASSPPGQGPEAFF. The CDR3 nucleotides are TGTGCCAGCAGCCCGCCCGGACAGGGGCCTGAAGCTTTCTTT.

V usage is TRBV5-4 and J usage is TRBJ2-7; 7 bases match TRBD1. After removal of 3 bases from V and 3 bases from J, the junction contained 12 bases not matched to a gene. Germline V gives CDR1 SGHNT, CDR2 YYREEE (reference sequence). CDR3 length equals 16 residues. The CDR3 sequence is CASSSGQDGWRYEQYF. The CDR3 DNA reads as TGTGCCAGCAGCTCTGGACAGGATGGGTGGCGCTACGAGCAGTACTTC.

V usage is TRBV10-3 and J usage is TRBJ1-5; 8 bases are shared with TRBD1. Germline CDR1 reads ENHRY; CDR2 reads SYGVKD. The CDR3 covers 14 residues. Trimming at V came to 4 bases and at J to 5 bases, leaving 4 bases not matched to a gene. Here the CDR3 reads CAISGAGGHQPQHF. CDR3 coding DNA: TGTGCCATCAGTGGGGCAGGGGGCCATCAGCCCCAGCATTTT.

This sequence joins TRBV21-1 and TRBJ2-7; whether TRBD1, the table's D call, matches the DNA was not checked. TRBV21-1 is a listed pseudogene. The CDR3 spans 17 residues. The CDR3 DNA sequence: TGTTTGCCTGAACTTGGACAGGGGGCTCCATGGTCATACGAGCAGTACTTC. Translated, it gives CLPELGQGAPWSYEQYF.

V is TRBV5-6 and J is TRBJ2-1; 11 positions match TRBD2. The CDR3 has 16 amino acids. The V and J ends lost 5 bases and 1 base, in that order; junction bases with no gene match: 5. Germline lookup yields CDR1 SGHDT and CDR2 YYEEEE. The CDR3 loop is CASSYSGGGSYNEQFF. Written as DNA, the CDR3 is TGTGCCAGCAGTTATAGCGGGGGGGGGTCCTACAATGAGCAGTTCTTC. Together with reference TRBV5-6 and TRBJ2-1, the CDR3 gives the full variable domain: DAGVTQSPTHLIKTRGQQVTLRCSPKSGHDTVSWYQQALGQGPQFIFQYYEEEERQRGNFPDRFSGHQFPNYSSELNVNALLLGDSALYLCASSYSGGGSYNEQFFGPGTRLTVL.

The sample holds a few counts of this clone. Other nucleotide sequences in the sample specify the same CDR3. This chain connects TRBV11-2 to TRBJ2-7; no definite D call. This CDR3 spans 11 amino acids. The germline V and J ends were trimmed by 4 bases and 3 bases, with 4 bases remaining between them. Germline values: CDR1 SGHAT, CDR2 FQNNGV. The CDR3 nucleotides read TGTGCCAGCAGCTCTTACTACGAGCAGTACTTC. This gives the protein CASSSYYEQYF.

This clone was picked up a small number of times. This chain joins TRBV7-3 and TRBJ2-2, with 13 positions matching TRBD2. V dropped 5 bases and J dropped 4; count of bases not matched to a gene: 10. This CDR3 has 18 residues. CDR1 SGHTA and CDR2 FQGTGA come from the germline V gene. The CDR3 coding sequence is TGTGCCAGCAGCCCCGGACTAGCGGGAGTTAGGAGCACCGGGGAGCTGTTTTTT. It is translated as CASSPGLAGVRSTGELFF.

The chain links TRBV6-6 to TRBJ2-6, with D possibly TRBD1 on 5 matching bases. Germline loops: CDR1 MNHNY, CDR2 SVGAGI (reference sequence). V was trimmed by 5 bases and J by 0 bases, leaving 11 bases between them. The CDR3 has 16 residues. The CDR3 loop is CASSPPRDSGANVLTF. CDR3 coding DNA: TGTGCCAGCAGTCCGCCCAGGGACTCTGGGGCCAACGTCCTGACTTTC.

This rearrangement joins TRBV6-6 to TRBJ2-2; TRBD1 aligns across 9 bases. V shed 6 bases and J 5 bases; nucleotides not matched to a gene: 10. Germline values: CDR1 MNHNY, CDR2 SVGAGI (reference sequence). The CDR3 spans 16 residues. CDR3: CASRITGGAETGELFF. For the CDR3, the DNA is TGTGCCAGCAGGATTACAGGGGGCGCAGAAACCGGGGAGCTGTTTTTT.

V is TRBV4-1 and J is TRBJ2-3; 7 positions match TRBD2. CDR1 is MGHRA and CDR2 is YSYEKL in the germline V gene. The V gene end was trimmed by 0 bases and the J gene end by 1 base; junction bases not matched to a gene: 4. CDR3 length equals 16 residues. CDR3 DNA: TGCGCCAGCAGCCAAGATGAGGGAGGGGGCACAGATACGCAGTATTTT. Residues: CASSQDEGGGTDTQYF.

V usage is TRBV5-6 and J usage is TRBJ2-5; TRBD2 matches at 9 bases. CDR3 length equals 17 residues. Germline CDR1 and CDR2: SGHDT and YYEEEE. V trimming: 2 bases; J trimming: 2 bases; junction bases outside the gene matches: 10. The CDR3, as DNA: TGTGCCAGCAGCTTCTACCCCGCGGGGGGGACGCAAGAGACCCAGTACTTC. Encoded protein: CASSFYPAGGTQETQYF.

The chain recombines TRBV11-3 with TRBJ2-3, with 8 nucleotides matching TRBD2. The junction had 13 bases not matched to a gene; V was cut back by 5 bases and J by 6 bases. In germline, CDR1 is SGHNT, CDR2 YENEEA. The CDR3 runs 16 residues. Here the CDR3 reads CASSPPWPGGLDTQYF. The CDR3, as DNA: TGTGCCAGCAGCCCGCCATGGCCGGGAGGGTTGGATACGCAGTATTTT.